The source of this T cell receptor beta chain is a study of blood T cell repertoires in COVID-19. The overall study: Acute-phase and convalescent COVID-19 samples originated in the United States, Italy and Spain. T cells, B-cell-depleted T cells, or PBMCs supplied cDNA or gDNA.

Sequencing used immunoSEQ multiplex PCR; TCRdb keeps in-frame clones, though not all of them. The table shows about 290,000 clones, with 70% to 90% occurring only once. Sequenced sample: peripheral blood. The TCR comes from a woman in her 50s with active or convalescent COVID-19.

CDR3 coding DNA: TGTGCCAGCAGCACCTCGGGGGACTACGAGCAGTACTTC. Residues: CASSTSGDYEQYF. V and J are TRBV11-2 and TRBJ2-7, with D perhaps matching TRBD2 (6 bases). The CDR3 is 13 residues long. V lost 5 bases and J lost 3, with 11 bases in between. Germline V gives CDR1 SGHAT, CDR2 FQNNGV.